A single sample gave rise to the 18 T cell receptor beta chains below, sequenced in a study of blood T cells in healthy people across ages. PCR was performed a second time for about 6 to 11 cycles using a sample-barcoded 5' primer and a J-beta primer mix. One entry per CDR3 protein results from TCRdb running MiXCR on the 5' RACE reads. Of more than 700,000 distinct CDR3 sequences listed, 35% to 60% were seen once; the top ten hold 15% to 20%. The sequenced sample consisted of blood. The receptors originated from a man older than 75 in good health.

The rearrangement uses TRBV29-1 and TRBJ2-1; tentatively, D is TRBD2 (5 bases). CDR1 is SQVTM, CDR2 ANQGSEA, per germline. This CDR3 contains 12 residues. Trimming took 3 bases from V and 6 from J, leaving 9 bases between them. CDR3 sequence (DNA): TGCAGCGTTGAGCCTAGCAGCAATGAGCAGTTCTTC. Its protein is CSVEPSSNEQFF.

V usage is TRBV21-1 and J usage is TRBJ2-1; TRBD1 was called by the table and not checked on the DNA. TRBV21-1 is termed a pseudogene. CDR3 length: 14 residues. The CDR3, as DNA: TGTGCCAGCAGCAAATGGGGGGTCTACAATGAGCAGTTCTTC. This translates into CASSKWGVYNEQFF.

This clonotype showed up many times. J is TRBJ2-7 and V is TRBV12-3 or TRBV12-4; D may correspond to TRBD1 or TRBD2 (5 bases each). The CDR3 runs to 15 residues. The V gene lost 1 base and the J gene lost 5 bases, with 15 bases spanning the gap. The CDR3 sequence: CASSLGVGGADEQYF. The CDR3 nucleotides are TGTGCCAGCAGTTTAGGGGTTGGGGGAGCGGACGAGCAGTACTTC.

The chain joins TRBV3-1 to TRBJ2-7; weak D call: TRBD2 (6 bases). CDR1 is LGHDT, CDR2 YNNKEL, per germline (reference sequence). CDR3 length: 15 residues. V was clipped by 5 bases and J by 7 bases, with 21 bases between them. For the CDR3, the DNA is TGTGCCAGCAGCTATGTACGGGGGATTCCGGGGGAGCAGTACTTC. It specifies CASSYVRGIPGEQYF.

This clonotype was observed a handful of times. V and J are TRBV30 and TRBJ1-2, with 7 bases lining up with TRBD1. Trimming removed 0 bases from V and 8 bases from J; junction bases left unmatched: 6. Germline CDR1 is GTSNPN and CDR2 is SVGIG (reference sequence). The CDR3 length is 13 residues. CDR3 bases: TGTGCCTGGAGTGTGACAGGGAACGGGGGCTACACCTTC. It specifies CAWSVTGNGGYTF.

The V call is TRBV5-1, the J call TRBJ1-1; D ambiguous. This CDR3 comprises 13 residues. The germline V and J ends were trimmed by 4 bases and 4 bases, with 11 bases remaining between them. From germline, CDR1 is SGHRS and CDR2 YFSETQ. CDR3 DNA sequence: TGCGCCAGCAGCACTGGGCGCGGCACTGAAGCTTTCTTT. This codes for CASSTGRGTEAFF.

Here the CDR3 reads CSARDGEGRPPQHF. CDR3 nucleotide sequence: TGCAGTGCTAGAGATGGGGAAGGGCGACCGCCCCAGCATTTT. The V call is TRBV20-1, the J call TRBJ1-5; D call uncertain. The ends were cut back, 0 bases at V and 9 bases at J, with 15 bases in the middle. Looked up from germline, CDR1 is DFQATT and CDR2 is SNEGSKA (reference sequence). The CDR3 has 14 residues.

The table lists this clonotype with a few counts. This rearrangement joins TRBV12-3 or TRBV12-4 to TRBJ1-1; tentative D call: TRBD1 (6 bases). This CDR3 is 16 amino acids long. Trimming removed 6 bases from V and 1 base from J, with 18 bases in between. This chain's CDR3 is CASSYGTRIGNTEAFF. The DNA for the CDR3 is TGTGCCAGCAGCTATGGGACACGCATTGGGAACACTGAAGCTTTCTTT.

The chain is built from TRBV28 and TRBJ1-5; 8 positions match TRBD1. Trimming cost V 6 bases and J 3 bases; bases outside gene matches: 10. The germline gives CDR1 MDHEN, CDR2 SYDVKM. The CDR3 extends over 16 amino acids. Written as DNA, the CDR3 is TGTGCCAGCAGAATCAGGGGGCGAGGTGACAATCAGCCCCAGCATTTT. Protein product: CASRIRGRGDNQPQHF.

This clonotype occurred once. This rearrangement joins TRBV30 to TRBJ1-6, with TRBD1 identical over 9 bases. Germline trimming cut 4 bases from V and 6 bases from J; bases unmatched to any gene: 4. The CDR3 loop spans 14 amino acids. CDR1 GTSNPN and CDR2 SVGIG come from the germline V gene (reference sequence). CDR3 loop: CAWNRDRANSPLHF. As DNA, the CDR3 is TGTGCCTGGAACCGGGACAGGGCTAATTCACCCCTCCACTTT.

The V and J genes are TRBV9 and TRBJ2-1, with 15 nucleotides matching TRBD2. Per the germline V gene, CDR1 is SGDLS and CDR2 is YYNGEE. The CDR3 runs 16 residues. J gave up 9 bases and V 4 bases, and 8 bases lay outside the gene matches. The CDR3 DNA sequence: TGTGCCAGCAGCCCCGGGACTAGCGGGAGGTTGGGTGAGCAGTTCTTC. Translating gives CASSPGTSGRLGEQFF.

This sequence joins TRBV3-1 and TRBJ2-1; 11 bases fit TRBD2. Germline V lookup: CDR1 LGHDT, CDR2 YNNKEL (reference sequence). The CDR3 consists of 16 residues. Trimming removed 4 bases from V and 7 bases from J; junction bases left unmatched: 9. CDR3 nucleotide sequence: TGTGCCAGCAGCCGCCAAGGTGCTAGCGGGAGGAATGAGCAGTTCTTC. Translated, it gives CASSRQGASGRNEQFF.

V usage is TRBV30 and J usage is TRBJ2-7; TRBD1 matches 9 bases. This CDR3 spans 13 amino acids. V lost 4 bases and J lost 6; bases outside the gene matches: 7. The V gene's germline CDR1 is GTSNPN and CDR2 SVGIG (reference sequence). CDR3 protein: CAWTKGTGLEQYF. For the CDR3, the DNA is TGTGCCTGGACCAAAGGGACAGGGCTCGAGCAGTACTTC.

The sample holds many counts of this clonotype. This chain links TRBV7-2 with TRBJ2-5; TRBD2 matches 12 bases. Germline values: CDR1 SGHTA, CDR2 FQGNSA. CDR3 length: 16 residues. J was trimmed by 5 bases and V by 2 bases; bases with no gene match: 6. The CDR3 loop reads CASSLPRLAGGETQYF. In DNA form, the CDR3 reads TGTGCCAGCAGCTTACCTCGGCTAGCGGGAGGGGAGACCCAGTACTTC.

The chain couples TRBV29-1 to TRBJ2-7; 8 nucleotides line up with TRBD1. The junction had 7 bases not matched to a gene; V was cut back by 6 bases and J by 6 bases. Germline assignment: CDR1 SQVTM and CDR2 ANQGSEA. CDR3 length equals 12 residues. CDR3 amino acids: CSVELTGAEQYF. The DNA of the CDR3 is TGCAGCGTCGAACTGACAGGGGCCGAGCAGTACTTC.

For the CDR3, the DNA is TGTGCCACCTATCTAGCCCACAATGAGCAGTTCTTC. Its protein is CATYLAHNEQFF. The rearrangement uses TRBV2 and TRBJ2-1; a weak D match, TRBD2 (5 bases). The CDR3 extends over 12 amino acids. V was clipped by 10 bases and J by 5 bases, with 12 bases between them. The V gene's germline CDR1 is SNHLY and CDR2 FYNNEI.

The V call is TRBV5-4, the J call TRBJ2-1; D may be TRBD1 (6 bases). Germline loops: CDR1 SGHNT, CDR2 YYREEE (reference sequence). The CDR3 covers 15 residues. V was shortened by 4 bases and J by 0 bases, with 11 bases between the two germline ends. CDR3 loop: CASSQGQNSYNEQFF. DNA of the CDR3: TGTGCCAGCAGCCAAGGACAGAACTCCTACAATGAGCAGTTCTTC.

This clonotype was counted a few times. The rearrangement joins TRBV6-5 to TRBJ2-7, with 8 bases fitting TRBD1. The V gene's germline CDR1 is MNHEY and CDR2 SVGAGI. J was trimmed by 6 bases and V by 6 bases; bases with no gene match: 10. The CDR3 consists of 14 residues. CDR3 in amino acids: CASRSTGELSEQYF. CDR3 in DNA: TGTGCCAGCAGGTCGACAGGGGAGCTTAGCGAGCAGTACTTC.